Listed below are T cell receptor beta chains from one sample, sequenced in a study of shared clonotypes between healthy human individuals. Using immunoSEQ multiplex PCR, the repertoire was profiled, and TCRdb retains in-frame clones only, with some absent. This sample has approximately 940,000 clones; about three quarters occur once, and the top ten carry about 1.5%. The sample taken for sequencing was memory CD4+ T cells sorted from blood. The receptor set was obtained from a man between 18 and 29 years old in good health. Both conserved end residues are part of each CDR3. Each record gives: J gene, V gene, D gene, clone size, CDR3 DNA, CDR3 protein. The D gene is left open where the match is weak. For some rows the clone size is stated as once, few or many, or as a class when expanded; others skip it.

>TRBJ2-5|TRBV19|.|.
TGTGCCAGTAGTGCTACGGGGTGGGAGACCCAGTACTTC
CASSATGWETQYF
>TRBJ2-3|TRBV14|.|.
TGTGCCAGCAGCCTAAGGACACGGCTGATGGATACAGATACGCAGTATTTT
CASSLRTRLMDTDTQYF
>TRBJ2-7|TRBV6-6|.|few
TGTGCCAGCACCCTCGAAGGGAAAACGGCGAACGAGCAGTACTTC
CASTLEGKTANEQYF
>TRBJ2-5|TRBV5-1|TRBD1|few
TGCGCCAGCAGCATAATTCCGGGACAGGGAGGGGAGACCCAGTACTTC
CASSIIPGQGGETQYF
>TRBJ2-3|TRBV12-5|.|.
TGTGCTAGTGGTTGGGACCTCACAGATACGCAGTATTTT
CASGWDLTDTQYF
>TRBJ2-7|TRBV7-8|.|.
TGTGCCAGCAGACCCCCGGGCCCGTACGAGCAGTACTTC
CASRPPGPYEQYF
>TRBJ1-6|TRBV7-8|.|.
TGTGCCAGCAGCCCGAGTGGGCAGACCCCAGGACCCCTCCACTTT
CASSPSGQTPGPLHF
>TRBJ1-3|TRBV6-6|TRBD1|.
TGTGCCAGCACCCGCGACAGGGGGAACACCATATATTTT
CASTRDRGNTIYF
>TRBJ1-2|TRBV5-5|.|.
TGTGCCAGCAGCTTGGCCCAGGGCCCCAACTCTAACTATGGCTACACCTTC
CASSLAQGPNSNYGYTF
>TRBJ2-3|TRBV25-1|TRBD2|.
TGTGCCAGCAGTGAAGGGGTAAAGCGGGGTTCCACAGATACGCAGTATTTT
CASSEGVKRGSTDTQYF
>TRBJ1-4|TRBV5-1|.|.
TGCGCCAGCAGCTTCTCCAGGCCAAGTAATGAAAAACTGTTTTTT
CASSFSRPSNEKLFF
>TRBJ2-4|TRBV9|TRBD2|.
TGTGCCAGCAGCGTAGCTACTAGCGGGGGTGACATAGCCAAAAACATTCAGTACTTC
CASSVATSGGDIAKNIQYF
>TRBJ1-2|TRBV5-4|.|.
TGTGCCAGCAGCCGGGGGACCGACTATGGCTACACCTTC
CASSRGTDYGYTF
>TRBJ1-1|TRBV29-1|.|.
TGCAGCGTTGCCTTGGGTCACACTGAAGCTTTCTTT
CSVALGHTEAFF
>TRBJ1-1|TRBV9|.|.
TGTGCCAGCAGCGTAGATCCGGGGACCAGGGAGGCTGAAGCTTTCTTT
CASSVDPGTREAEAFF
>TRBJ2-7|TRBV6-1|TRBD1|.
TGTGCCAGCAGTGGACAGGGGGCGACCTACGAGCAGTACTTC
CASSGQGATYEQYF
>TRBJ1-1|TRBV10-3|TRBD1|few
TGTGCCATCAGCTCGACAGGGATGAACACTGAAGCTTTCTTT
CAISSTGMNTEAFF
>TRBJ2-5|TRBV2|TRBD1|.
TGTGCCAGCATGACAGGGGACTTCCAAGAGACCCAGTACTTC
CASMTGDFQETQYF
>TRBJ2-7|TRBV13|TRBD1|.
TGTGCCAGCAGCCTTTGGGACAGAACCTACGAGCAGTACTTC
CASSLWDRTYEQYF
>TRBJ1-4|TRBV30|TRBD1|.
TGTGCCTGGAGCCGGGACAGGGGGCCCTGGGGAAAACTGTTTTTT
CAWSRDRGPWGKLFF
>TRBJ1-1|TRBV6-1|.|.
TGTGCCACCCTCGGGCCGGATCGGAGCACTGAAGCTTTCTTT
CATLGPDRSTEAFF
>TRBJ2-3|TRBV6-6|.|.
TGTGCCAGCAGTTACCCAGGGTCTAACACAGATACGCAGTATTTT
CASSYPGSNTDTQYF
>TRBJ2-7|TRBV6-1|.|.
TGTGCCAGCACTACCAGGAGCTACGAGCAGTACTTC
CASTTRSYEQYF
>TRBJ2-2|TRBV6-1|.|.
TGTGCCAGCAGGGGGACTGCGAACACCGGGGAGCTGTTTTTT
CASRGTANTGELFF
>TRBJ2-4|TRBV4-3|TRBD1|.
TGCGCCAGCAGCCGGGAGAGCAAAAACTATACAGGGGGCCGGTCGGCCAAAAACATTCAGTACTTC
CASSRESKNYTGGRSAKNIQYF
>TRBJ2-5|TRBV5-1|.|.
TGCGCCAGCAGAGAACAAGAGACCCAGTACTTC
CASREQETQYF
>TRBJ2-7|TRBV5-6|.|.
TGTGCCAGCAGCTTGGAACGACTTGTTTCGCGAGAGCAGTACTTC
CASSLERLVSREQYF
>TRBJ1-1|TRBV7-9|.|few
TGTGCCAGCGGCGAGGGCACTGAAGCTTTCTTT
CASGEGTEAFF
>TRBJ2-5|TRBV5-6|.|few
TGTGCCAGCAGCTGGGAGGGGGTGAAAGAGACCCAGTACTTC
CASSWEGVKETQYF
>TRBJ2-7|TRBV7-2|.|few
TGTGCCAGCAGCTTAGCTCACGAGCAGTACTTC
CASSLAHEQYF
>TRBJ2-2|TRBV4-3|.|.
TGCGCCAGCAGCCAGGTGGGGCTGGGGAGAACCGGGGAGCTGTTTTTT
CASSQVGLGRTGELFF
>TRBJ2-7|TRBV28|.|.
TGTGCCAGCAGTCCCCCCGCAGGGGCCAACGAGCAGTACTTC
CASSPPAGANEQYF
>TRBJ1-5|TRBV10-3|.|few
TGTGCCACCAGTCAACCTGGAAGCAATCAGCCCCAGCATTTT
CATSQPGSNQPQHF
>TRBJ2-1|TRBV9|.|.
TGTGCCAGCAGCCTAAGCCATAATATAGGGGGGAATGAGCAGTTCTTC
CASSLSHNIGGNEQFF
>TRBJ1-4|TRBV28|.|few
TGTGCCAGCACCTCTCCAGGGCGGAGCGAAAAACTGTTTTTT
CASTSPGRSEKLFF
>TRBJ2-1|TRBV7-2|.|.
TGTGCCAGCAGCTTATCCAGCTACAATGAGCAGTTCTTC
CASSLSSYNEQFF